This T cell receptor (beta chain) was profiled in a study of molecular identifiers for immune sequencing clone quantification. The study's findings and limits: Whereas clones above 20 RNA copies held under 1% of naive-cell molecules, they held over 97% of effector molecules.

Input for naive CD8 libraries was roughly 19,000 to 1,000,000 sorted cells; the RNA fraction used was 10%, 30% or 50%. The length of the CDR3 is 15 residues. The V and J ends lost 2 bases and 0 bases respectively, with 10 bases between them. Germline-derived CDR1 and CDR2 are SGDLS and YYNGEE. TCRdb independently ran MiXCR on the PCR reads; one entry per CDR3 protein. The data contain nearly 650,000 distinct CDR3 sequences, roughly 25% of them singletons. Remarks on this clonotype: Its antigen is unknown.

The origin of this receptor is a human donor in good health. Some libraries in this study had Jurkat cell RNA spiked in. Sequenced sample: naive CD8+ T cells from blood, with Jurkat cell RNA spiked in. Subset in this sample: FACS-sorted CD8+CD4-CCR7+CD45RA+ naive T cells. The V and J genes are TRBV9 and TRBJ2-3; D not certain. In DNA, the CDR3 is TGTGCCAGCAGCGTGGTGTTCGCTAGCACAGATACGCAGTATTTT. It codes for CASSVVFASTDTQYF.